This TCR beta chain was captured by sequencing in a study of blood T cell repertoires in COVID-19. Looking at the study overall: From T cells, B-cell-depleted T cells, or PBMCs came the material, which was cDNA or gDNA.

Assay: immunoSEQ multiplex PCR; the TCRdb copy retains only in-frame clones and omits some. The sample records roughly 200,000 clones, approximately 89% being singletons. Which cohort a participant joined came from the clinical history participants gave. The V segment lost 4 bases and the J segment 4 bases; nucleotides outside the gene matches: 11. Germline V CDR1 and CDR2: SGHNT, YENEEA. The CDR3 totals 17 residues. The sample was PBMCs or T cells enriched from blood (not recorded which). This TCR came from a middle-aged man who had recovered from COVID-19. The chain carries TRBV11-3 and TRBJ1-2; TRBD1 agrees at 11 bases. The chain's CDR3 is CASSSTWRDRGVYGYTF. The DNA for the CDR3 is TGTGCCAGCAGCTCGACGTGGAGGGACAGGGGGGTCTATGGCTACACCTTC.